The present entry profiles one T cell receptor beta chain with its context. The antigen remains unidentified. This CDR3 is 17 amino acids long. The germline V gene encodes CDR1 SGHNT and CDR2 YYREEE (reference sequence). Trimming removed 0 bases at V and 4 bases at J, with 17 bases between. This entry belongs to a study of T cell responses to AZD1222 COVID-19 vaccine. Study-level findings and limits: Baseline antibody screening turned up just six seropositive AZD1222 recipients. The sample set comprised mostly white British donors with more females, and clonal diversity was possibly underestimated.

The protocol was immunoSEQ multiplex PCR, while the TCRdb copy is restricted to in-frame clones and leaves out a portion. The repertoire holds around 130,000 clones, roughly 90% seen once, with approximately 3% in the top ten. The chain couples TRBV5-4 to TRBJ1-3, with D hard to call. Sequenced here: peripheral blood, sampled on day 0 of AZD1222 vaccination. The TCR was taken from an adult in good health. The CDR3 coding sequence is TGTGCCAGCAGCTTGGCTCACTGGCAAAAACTAGGAAACACCATATATTTT. This codes for CASSLAHWQKLGNTIYF.